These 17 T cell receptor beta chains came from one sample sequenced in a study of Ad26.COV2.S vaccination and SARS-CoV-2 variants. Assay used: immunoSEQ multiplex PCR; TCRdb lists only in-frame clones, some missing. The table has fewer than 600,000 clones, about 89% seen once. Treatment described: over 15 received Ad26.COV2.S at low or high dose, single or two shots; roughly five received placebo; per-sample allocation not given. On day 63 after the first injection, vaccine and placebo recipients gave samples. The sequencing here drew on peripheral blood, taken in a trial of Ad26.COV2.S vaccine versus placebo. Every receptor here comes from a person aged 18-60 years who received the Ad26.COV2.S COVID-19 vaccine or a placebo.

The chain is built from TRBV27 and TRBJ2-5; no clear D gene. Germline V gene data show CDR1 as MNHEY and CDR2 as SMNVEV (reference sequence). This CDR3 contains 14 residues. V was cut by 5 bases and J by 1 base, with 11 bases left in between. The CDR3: CASSRSGPQETQYF. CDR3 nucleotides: TGTGCCAGCAGTCGCTCCGGCCCCCAAGAGACCCAGTACTTC.

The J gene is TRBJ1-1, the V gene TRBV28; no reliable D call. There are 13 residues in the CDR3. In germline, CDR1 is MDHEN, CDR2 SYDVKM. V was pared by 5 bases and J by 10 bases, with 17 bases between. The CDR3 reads CASSTTTGELAFF. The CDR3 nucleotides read TGTGCCAGCAGTACGACGACTGGGGAGTTAGCTTTCTTT.

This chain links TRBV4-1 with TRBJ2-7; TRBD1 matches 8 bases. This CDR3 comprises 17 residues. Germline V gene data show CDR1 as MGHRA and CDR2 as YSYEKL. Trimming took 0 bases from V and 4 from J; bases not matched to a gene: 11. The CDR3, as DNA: TGCGCCAGCAGCCAAGACCGAGACAGGGGACTCCGGTACGAGCAGTACTTC. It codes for CASSQDRDRGLRYEQYF.

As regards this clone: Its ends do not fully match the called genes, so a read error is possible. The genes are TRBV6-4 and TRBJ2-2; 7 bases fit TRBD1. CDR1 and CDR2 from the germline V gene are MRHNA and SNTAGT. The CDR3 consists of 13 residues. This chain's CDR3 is CASSDRDTGELFF. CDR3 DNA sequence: TGTGCTAGCAGTGACAGGGACACCGGGGAGCTGTTTTTT.

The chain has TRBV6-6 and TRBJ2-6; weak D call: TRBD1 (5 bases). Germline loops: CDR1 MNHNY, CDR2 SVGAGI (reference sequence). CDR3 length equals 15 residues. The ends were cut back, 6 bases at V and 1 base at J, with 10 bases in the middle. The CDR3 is CASSYTGSGANVLTF. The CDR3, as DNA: TGTGCCAGCAGCTATACAGGTTCTGGGGCCAACGTCCTGACTTTC.

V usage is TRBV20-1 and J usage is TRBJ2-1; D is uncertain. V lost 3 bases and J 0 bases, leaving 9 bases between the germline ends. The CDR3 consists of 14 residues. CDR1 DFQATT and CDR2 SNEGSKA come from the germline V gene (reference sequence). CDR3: CSASFVSSYNEQFF. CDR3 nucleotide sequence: TGCAGTGCTAGTTTCGTGAGCTCCTACAATGAGCAGTTCTTC.

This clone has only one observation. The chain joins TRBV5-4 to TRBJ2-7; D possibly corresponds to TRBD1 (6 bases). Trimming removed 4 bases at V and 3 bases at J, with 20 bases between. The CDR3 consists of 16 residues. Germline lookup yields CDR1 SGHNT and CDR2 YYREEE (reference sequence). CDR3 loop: CASSQRGGRGGYEQYF. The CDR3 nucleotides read TGTGCCAGCAGCCAGAGGGGCGGCAGGGGCGGCTACGAGCAGTACTTC.

CDR3 sequence (DNA): TGTGCCAGCAGCGGACAGAGCAATCAGCCCCAGCATTTT. This gives the protein CASSGQSNQPQHF. The J gene is TRBJ1-5, the V gene TRBV6-2 or TRBV6-3, with D tentatively TRBD1 (6 bases). Trimming took 6 bases from V and 1 from J, leaving 7 bases between them. Germline lookup yields CDR1 MNHEY and CDR2 SVGEGT. There are 13 residues in the CDR3.

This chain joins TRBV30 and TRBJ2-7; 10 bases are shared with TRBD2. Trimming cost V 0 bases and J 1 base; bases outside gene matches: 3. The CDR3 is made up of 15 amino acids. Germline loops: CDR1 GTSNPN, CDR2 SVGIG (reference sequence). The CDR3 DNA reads TGTGCCTGGAGTGTAAATAGCGGGGGGTCCTACGAGCAGTACTTC. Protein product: CAWSVNSGGSYEQYF. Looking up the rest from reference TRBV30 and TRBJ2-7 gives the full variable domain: SQTIHQWPATLVQPVGSPLSLECTVEGTSNPNLYWYRQAAGRGLQLLFYSVGIGQISSEVPQNLSASRPQDRQFILSSKKLLLSDSGFYLCAWSVNSGGSYEQYFGPGTRLTVT.

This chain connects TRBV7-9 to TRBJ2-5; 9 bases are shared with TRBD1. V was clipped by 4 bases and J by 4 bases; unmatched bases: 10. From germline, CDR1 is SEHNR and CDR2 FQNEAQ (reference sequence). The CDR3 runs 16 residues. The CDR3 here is CASSYSGTGWGETQYF. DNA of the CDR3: TGTGCCAGCAGCTATTCCGGGACAGGGTGGGGAGAGACCCAGTACTTC.

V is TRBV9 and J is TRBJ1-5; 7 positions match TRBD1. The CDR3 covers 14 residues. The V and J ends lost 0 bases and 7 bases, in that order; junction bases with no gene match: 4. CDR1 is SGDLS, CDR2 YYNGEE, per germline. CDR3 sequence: CASSVAGGAQPQHF. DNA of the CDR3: TGTGCCAGCAGCGTAGCAGGGGGGGCCCAGCCCCAGCATTTT.

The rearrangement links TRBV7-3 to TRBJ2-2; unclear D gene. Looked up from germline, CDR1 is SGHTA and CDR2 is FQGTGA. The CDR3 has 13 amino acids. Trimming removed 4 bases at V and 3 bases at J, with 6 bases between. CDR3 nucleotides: TGTGCCAGCAGCTCCCGGGACACCGGGGAGCTGTTTTTT. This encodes CASSSRDTGELFF.

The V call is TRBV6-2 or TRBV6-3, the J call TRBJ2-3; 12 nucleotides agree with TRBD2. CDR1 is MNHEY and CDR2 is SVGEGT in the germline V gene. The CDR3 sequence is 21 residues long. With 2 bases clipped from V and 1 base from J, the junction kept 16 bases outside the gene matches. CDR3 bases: TGTGCCAGCAGTTACGGTGGAGCCGCTAGCGGGGGGGCTTCGGGCACAGATACGCAGTATTTT. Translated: CASSYGGAASGGASGTDTQYF.

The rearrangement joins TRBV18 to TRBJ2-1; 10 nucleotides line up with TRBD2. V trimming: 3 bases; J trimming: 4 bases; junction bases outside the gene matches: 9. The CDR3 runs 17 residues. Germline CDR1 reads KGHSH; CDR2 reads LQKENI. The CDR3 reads CASSPLLAGGPYNEQFF. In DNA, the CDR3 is TGTGCCAGCTCACCTTTATTAGCGGGAGGCCCATACAATGAGCAGTTCTTC.

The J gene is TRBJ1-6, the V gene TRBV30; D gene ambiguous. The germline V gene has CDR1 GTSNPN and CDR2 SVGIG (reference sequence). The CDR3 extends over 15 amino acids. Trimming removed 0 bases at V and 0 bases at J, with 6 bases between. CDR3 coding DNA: TGTGCCTGGAGTGTACACAGCTCCTATAATTCACCCCTCCACTTT. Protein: CAWSVHSSYNSPLHF.

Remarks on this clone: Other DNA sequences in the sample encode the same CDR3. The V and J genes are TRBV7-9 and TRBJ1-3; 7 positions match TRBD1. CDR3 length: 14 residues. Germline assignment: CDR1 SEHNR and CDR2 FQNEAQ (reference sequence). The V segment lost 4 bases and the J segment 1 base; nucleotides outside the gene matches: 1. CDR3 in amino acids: CASSWTGSGNTIYF. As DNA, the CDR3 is TGTGCCAGCAGCTGGACAGGTTCTGGAAACACCATATATTTT.

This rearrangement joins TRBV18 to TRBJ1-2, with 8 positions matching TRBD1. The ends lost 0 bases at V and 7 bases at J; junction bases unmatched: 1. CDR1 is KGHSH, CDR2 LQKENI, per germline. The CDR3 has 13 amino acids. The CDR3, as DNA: TGTGCCAGCTCACCACCGGACAGGGTTGGCTACACCTTC. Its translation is CASSPPDRVGYTF.